Sample share makes the clone carrying this T cell receptor (beta chain) large. The antigen remains undetermined. Mouse names are used for the genes. The CDR3 end falls 1 residue outside the read, so it is completed with the germline J gene. The assay was immunoSEQ multiplex PCR, and TCRdb's table has in-frame clones only and misses some. The data hold around 8,000 clones, with about 35% observed a single time. This entry is derived from a study of tissue T cells after allogeneic stem cell transplantation. Study-wide results and limits: Anatomically similar tissues had similar TCR repertoires within each patient. Few T cell clones were shared across patients, but motif clusters showed tissue-specific shared signatures.

Germline V gene sequence: CDR1 NSHNY, CDR2 SYGAGN. CDR3 size: 13 residues. The V gene lost 1 base and the J gene lost 4 bases, with 9 bases spanning the gap. Time point defined: mouse harvest day 14 after allogeneic transplant. Tail vein injection delivered 10^7 T-cell-depleted bone marrow cells and 10^6 splenic CD5+ T cells. Tissues came from B6→BALB/c major-mismatch GVHD mice at day 7 or 14. The chain employs TRBV13-1 and TRBJ2-7; TRBD2 might be the D (5 bases). This receptor was taken from a female BALB/c mouse given C57BL/6 T cells with graft-versus-host disease after an allogeneic hematopoietic cell transplant. Sequenced input: skin. The sequenced part of the CDR3 DNA is TGTGCCAGCAGTGATCTCTGGGCTTATGAACAGTAC. Translated, it gives CASSDLWAYEQY. The CDR3, in full, reads CASSDLWAYEQYF.